This T cell receptor (beta chain) was recorded in a study of blood T cell repertoires in COVID-19. Study context: For recovered donors of Cohort 3, there were two negative PCRs, clearance, or symptom resolution.

This clone came up a few times. Between the trimmed V and J ends, which lost 6 bases and 5 bases, there was a span of 8 bases. This CDR3 has 13 amino acids. The table came from immunoSEQ multiplex PCR; TCRdb's copy has only in-frame clones and leaves some out. The sample lists 150,000 to 200,000 clones; about 88% were seen once. The sequence was obtained from a middle-aged woman in a cohort exposed to, infected with or recovered from COVID-19 (not recorded which). Sequencing used PBMCs or T cells enriched from blood (not recorded which). The chain is built from TRBV12-3 or TRBV12-4 and TRBJ1-6; weak D call: TRBD1 (6 bases). The CDR3 region has the DNA TGTGCCAGCAGACAGGGAAATAATTCACCCCTCCACTTT. This codes for CASRQGNNSPLHF.